The 10 T cell receptor beta chains presented below share a single source sample, sequenced in a study of blood T cell repertoires in COVID-19. Clones were read by immunoSEQ multiplex PCR, and TCRdb kept only the in-frame ones, dropping some. The sample includes some 200,000 clones, 84% of them seen just once. Sequencing used peripheral blood. The receptors shown here come from a human donor in a cohort sampled during active COVID-19.

In DNA, the CDR3 is TGTGCCATCATGGGGACTAGCGACTCGAACACCGGGGAGCTGTTTTTT. Translated, it gives CAIMGTSDSNTGELFF. This chain connects TRBV10-3 to TRBJ2-2; 10 bases line up with TRBD2. The germline V gene encodes CDR1 ENHRY and CDR2 SYGVKD. The V and J ends lost 7 bases and 0 bases, in that order; junction bases with no gene match: 5. The CDR3 contains 16 residues.

J is TRBJ1-5 and V is TRBV19, with D uncertain. Germline CDR1 is LNHDA and CDR2 is SQIVND (reference sequence). The length of the CDR3 is 16 residues. Trimming left V 2 bases short and J 4 bases short, with 15 bases between. The CDR3: CASSIRRVSGNQPQHF. In DNA, the CDR3 is TGTGCCAGTAGTATACGGAGGGTCAGCGGGAATCAGCCCCAGCATTTT. The full variable domain, its missing parts supplied by reference TRBV19 and TRBJ1-5, is DGGITQSPKYLFRKEGQNVTLSCEQNLNHDAMYWYRQDPGQGLRLIYYSQIVNDFQKGDIAEGYSVSREKKESFPLTVTSAQKNPTAFYLCASSIRRVSGNQPQHFGDGTRLSIL.

V gene TRBV6-5 combines with J gene TRBJ2-2; D is perhaps TRBD1 (5 bases). Germline values: CDR1 MNHEY, CDR2 SVGAGI. V was shortened by 5 bases and J by 2 bases, with 12 bases between the two germline ends. The CDR3 length is 15 residues. The CDR3 bases are TGTGCCAGCAGTAAAAGGACACTTAACACCGGGGAGCTGTTTTTT. Translation gives CASSKRTLNTGELFF.

In this sample, this clone turned up many times. Within the sample, other DNA sequences also encode this same CDR3. The rearrangement joins TRBV9 to TRBJ2-7, with 7 bases lining up with TRBD1. The CDR3 is 13 amino acids. Germline CDR1 SGDLS, CDR2 YYNGEE. After removal of 4 bases from V and 2 bases from J, the junction contained 3 bases not matched to a gene. Written as DNA, the CDR3 is TGTGCCAGCAGCCCGCAGGGGGCCTACGAGCAGTACTTC. Amino acid sequence: CASSPQGAYEQYF. Together with reference TRBV9 and TRBJ2-7, the CDR3 gives the full variable domain: DSGVTQTPKHLITATGQRVTLRCSPRSGDLSVYWYQQSLDQGLQFLIQYYNGEERAKGNILERFSAQQFPDLHSELNLSSLELGDSALYFCASSPQGAYEQYFGPGTRLTVT.

The chain combines TRBV15 with TRBJ2-5, with 7 bases identical to TRBD1. The germline gives CDR1 LNHNV, CDR2 YYDKDF (reference sequence). The CDR3 runs to 17 residues. Unmatched junction bases numbered 8, after V lost 1 base and J lost 0 bases. CDR3 region: CATSRALRTGDQETQYF. In nucleotides, the CDR3 is TGTGCCACCAGCAGAGCCCTTCGGACAGGAGACCAAGAGACCCAGTACTTC.

The chain recombines TRBV5-5 with TRBJ1-2; D is uncertain. CDR1 is SGHKS and CDR2 is YYEKEE in the germline V gene (reference sequence). The CDR3 runs to 13 residues. With 0 bases removed from V and 4 bases from J, the gap between germline ends came to 7 bases. The CDR3 is CASSLAGSYGYTF. The CDR3 DNA sequence: TGTGCCAGCAGCTTGGCAGGCAGCTATGGCTACACCTTC.

V and J are TRBV5-6 and TRBJ2-1; 9 positions agree with TRBD2. The V segment lost 0 bases and the J segment 9 bases; nucleotides outside the gene matches: 7. The CDR3 is 15 residues long. Germline lookup yields CDR1 SGHDT and CDR2 YYEEEE. The CDR3 nucleotides read TGTGCCAGCAGCTTGGGCGCGGGAGGGCCAATTGAGCAGTTCTTC. Translating it yields CASSLGAGGPIEQFF.

The chain is built from TRBV7-9 and TRBJ2-2, with 7 bases matching TRBD1. The V gene end was trimmed by 5 bases and the J gene end by 1 base; junction bases not matched to a gene: 7. CDR1 SEHNR and CDR2 FQNEAQ come from the germline V gene (reference sequence). This CDR3 spans 16 amino acids. CDR3 DNA: TGTGCCAGCAGCCCCGACAGGGCGAGGAACACCGGGGAGCTGTTTTTT. Translated: CASSPDRARNTGELFF.

The DNA for the CDR3 is TGTGCCAGCAGCGGGGACAGGTTAACTGGGGCCAACGTCCTGACTTTC. It translates to CASSGDRLTGANVLTF. This sequence joins TRBV3-1 (or the pseudogene TRBV3-2) and TRBJ2-6, with 8 bases that match TRBD1. The germline V gene has CDR1 LGHDT and CDR2 YNNKEL (reference sequence). J gave up 2 bases and V 5 bases, and 5 bases lay outside the gene matches. This CDR3 contains 16 residues.

This clone was found once. The chain employs TRBV27 and TRBJ2-1, with 7 bases matching TRBD2. CDR3 length equals 17 residues. J lost 2 bases, V lost 3 bases, and 10 bases had no gene match. Germline V lookup: CDR1 MNHEY, CDR2 SMNVEV (reference sequence). CDR3 DNA: TGTGCCAGCAGTTTCGGGCCGGGACTACCCCCCTACAATGAGCAGTTCTTC. Protein sequence: CASSFGPGLPPYNEQFF.